Following are 32 T cell receptor beta chains from one sample sequenced in a study of T cell repertoires in cytomegalovirus infection. TCRdb itself ran the reads through MiXCR, one entry per CDR3 protein. Of 560,000 or so distinct CDR3 sequences detected, approximately 17% appear once; the ten largest clones hold roughly a quarter. Specimen: CD8+ T cells from PBMCs. The receptors were gathered from a human donor in good health (CMV status not recorded). Some clones in this sample may be carry-over from other donors' samples.

This chain connects TRBV19 to TRBJ1-2; a possible D gene is TRBD1 (5 bases). V was trimmed by 3 bases and J by 2 bases, leaving 10 bases between them. Germline V lookup: CDR1 LNHDA, CDR2 SQIVND (reference sequence). This CDR3 has 14 amino acids. DNA for the CDR3: TGTGCCAGTAGTATCGGGGCGGACAACTATGGCTACACCTTC. It translates to CASSIGADNYGYTF.

This chain connects TRBV19 to TRBJ1-1, with D unclear. CDR3 length equals 15 residues. V gave up 7 bases and J gave up 0 bases, with 15 bases separating them. The V gene's germline CDR1 is LNHDA and CDR2 SQIVND (reference sequence). The CDR3 is CASISTRDVNTEAFF. The CDR3 nucleotides are TGTGCCAGTATTAGCACACGGGATGTGAACACTGAAGCTTTCTTT.

J is TRBJ2-3 and V is TRBV10-3; D not certain. Between the trimmed V and J ends, which lost 3 bases and 4 bases, there was a span of 11 bases. The CDR3 runs 14 residues. The germline CDR1 and CDR2 sequences are ENHRY and SYGVKD. This CDR3 is CAISEELVADTQYF. The CDR3 bases are TGTGCCATCAGTGAAGAACTGGTTGCAGATACGCAGTATTTT.

This clonotype has ten or more counts. The V call is TRBV7-9, the J call TRBJ1-1; the D is unclear. This CDR3 spans 16 amino acids. Germline V lookup: CDR1 SEHNR, CDR2 FQNEAQ (reference sequence). V was trimmed by 3 bases and J by 5 bases, leaving 19 bases between them. CDR3 sequence reads: CASSLALSLVITEAFF. The CDR3 coding sequence is TGTGCCAGCAGCTTGGCCCTGTCTCTAGTGATTACTGAAGCTTTCTTT. Supplemented by reference TRBV7-9 and TRBJ1-1, the full variable domain reads DTGVSQNPRHKITKRGQNVTFRCDPISEHNRLYWYRQTLGQGPEFLTYFQNEAQLEKSRLLSDRFSAERPKGSFSTLEIQRTEQGDSAMYLCASSLALSLVITEAFFGQGTRLTVV.

V is TRBV5-8 and J is TRBJ2-7, with D possibly being TRBD1 (6 bases). Deletions cut 4 bases from V and 1 base from J, with 12 bases between. Germline-derived CDR1 and CDR2 are SGHTS and YDEGEE. The CDR3 loop spans 14 amino acids. Here the CDR3 DNA reads TGTGCCAGCAGCGTGACCGGGACATCCTACGAGCAGTACTTC. It encodes CASSVTGTSYEQYF.

This clonotype appeared many times. The rearrangement joins TRBV28 to TRBJ2-2; tentative D call: TRBD1 (6 bases). Trimming stripped 5 bases from V and 6 bases from J, with 13 bases between. This CDR3 region has 14 residues. The germline V gene has CDR1 MDHEN and CDR2 SYDVKM. The CDR3 nucleotides read TGTGCCAGCAGTCACATAGGGGGTGCCGGGGAGCTGTTTTTT. Translating gives CASSHIGGAGELFF. Based on the CDR3 plus reference TRBV28 and TRBJ2-2, the full variable domain is DVKVTQSSRYLVKRTGEKVFLECVQDMDHENMFWYRQDPGLGLRLIYFSYDVKMKEKGDIPEGYSVSREKKERFSLILESASTNQTSMYLCASSHIGGAGELFFGEGSRLTVL.

The table lists this clonotype with many counts. The V gene is TRBV15, the J gene TRBJ1-1, with unresolved D. CDR1 and CDR2 from the germline V gene are LNHNV and YYDKDF (reference sequence). V was shortened by 3 bases and J by 1 base, with 12 bases between the two germline ends. This CDR3 is built from 15 residues. The CDR3 DNA is TGTGCCACCAGCAGGCCTGGCAAAAAGAACACTGAAGCTTTCTTT. Translating it yields CATSRPGKKNTEAFF.

At least ten counts were recorded for this clonotype. The chain is built from TRBV7-9 and TRBJ1-1, with 7 nucleotides matching TRBD1. With V trimmed by 5 bases and J by 6 bases, 3 bases remained unmatched. The CDR3 extends over 12 amino acids. Germline values: CDR1 SEHNR, CDR2 FQNEAQ (reference sequence). CDR3 amino acids: CASSPDRPEAFF. CDR3 in DNA: TGTGCCAGCAGCCCGGACAGGCCTGAAGCTTTCTTT.

Here the CDR3 DNA reads TGCAGTGCTAGCTCGTCCGGGACTAGCGGGATTCCCTCCTACGAGCAGTACTTC. It yields the protein CSASSSGTSGIPSYEQYF. V is TRBV20-1 and J is TRBJ2-7, with TRBD2 identical over 13 bases. Germline loops: CDR1 DFQATT, CDR2 SNEGSKA (reference sequence). V dropped 3 bases and J dropped 0; count of bases not matched to a gene: 11. The CDR3 is 18 residues long.

This clonotype was picked up many times. This chain connects TRBV28 to TRBJ2-1; D possibly corresponds to TRBD2 (5 bases). Trimming pared 3 bases from V and 6 bases from J, leaving 12 bases between. This CDR3 comprises 14 residues. Germline values: CDR1 MDHEN, CDR2 SYDVKM. The chain's CDR3 is CASSLGASLNEQFF. CDR3 DNA: TGTGCCAGCAGTTTGGGTGCTAGCCTCAATGAGCAGTTCTTC. The whole variable domain, filled in from reference TRBV28 and TRBJ2-1, reads DVKVTQSSRYLVKRTGEKVFLECVQDMDHENMFWYRQDPGLGLRLIYFSYDVKMKEKGDIPEGYSVSREKKERFSLILESASTNQTSMYLCASSLGASLNEQFFGPGTRLTVL.

This rearrangement joins TRBV25-1 to TRBJ1-4; D remains ambiguous. The CDR3 totals 10 residues. V was cut by 4 bases and J by 10 bases, with 4 bases left in between. Germline V gives CDR1 MGHDK, CDR2 SYGVNS. CDR3 DNA: TGTGCCAGCAGTGCAGGAAAACTGTTTTTT. Translated, it gives CASSAGKLFF. Drawing the rest from reference TRBV25-1 and TRBJ1-4, the complete variable domain is EADIYQTPRYLVIGTGKKITLECSQTMGHDKMYWYQQDPGMELHLIHYSYGVNSTEKGDLSSESTVSRIRTEHFPLTLESARPSHTSQYLCASSAGKLFFGSGTQLSVL.

This clonotype has just a few counts. The V gene is TRBV12-3 or TRBV12-4, the J gene TRBJ2-2, with TRBD2 matching over 8 bases. Trimming at V came to 3 bases and at J to 6 bases, leaving 6 bases not matched to a gene. The CDR3 covers 15 residues. The CDR3 here is CASSFGGAGSGELFF. In DNA, the CDR3 is TGTGCCAGCAGTTTCGGGGGGGCGGGGTCCGGGGAGCTGTTTTTT.

This clonotype was seen repeatedly, ten times or more. The chain couples TRBV7-8 to TRBJ1-2; D unclear. The ends were cut back, 5 bases at V and 1 base at J, with 8 bases in the middle. CDR3 length equals 13 residues. Germline-derived CDR1 and CDR2 are SGHVS and FQNEAQ. As DNA, the CDR3 is TGTGCCAGCAGCCCGGCTCATAACTATGGCTACACCTTC. Translated: CASSPAHNYGYTF.

This rearrangement joins TRBV7-6 to TRBJ2-2; perhaps TRBD2 as D (5 bases). The V gene's germline CDR1 is SGHVS and CDR2 FNYEAQ. CDR3 length: 16 residues. Trimming removed 1 base from V and 5 bases from J, with 14 bases in between. CDR3 in DNA: TGTGCCAGCAGCTTAGACGCGGGCTTATCAACCGGGGAGCTGTTTTTT. Protein sequence: CASSLDAGLSTGELFF.

The chain is built from TRBV28 and TRBJ2-6; 10 nucleotides agree with TRBD1. Per germline, CDR1 MDHEN and CDR2 SYDVKM. This CDR3 contains 17 residues. V lost 2 bases, J lost 3 bases, and 4 bases stayed unmatched. This CDR3 reads CASSLGTGDFGANVLTF. The CDR3 region has the DNA TGTGCCAGCAGTTTAGGGACAGGGGATTTTGGGGCCAACGTCCTGACTTTC.

At least ten counts were recorded for this clonotype. V usage is TRBV28 and J usage is TRBJ2-7, with TRBD1 matching over 8 bases. The CDR3 loop spans 15 amino acids. J was trimmed by 2 bases and V by 4 bases; bases with no gene match: 7. Germline V gene lookup returns CDR1 MDHEN and CDR2 SYDVKM. For the CDR3, the DNA is TGTGCCAGCAGTTCTCAAGAGGACAGGGCCTACGAGCAGTACTTC. It yields the protein CASSSQEDRAYEQYF.

This clonotype was observed at least ten times. V usage is TRBV7-9 and J usage is TRBJ2-7; tentatively, D is TRBD1 (5 bases). The ends were cut back, 1 base at V and 5 bases at J, with 12 bases in the middle. The germline CDR1 and CDR2 sequences are SEHNR and FQNEAQ (reference sequence). This CDR3 has 14 residues. This chain's CDR3 is CASSLVLGLNEQYF. The CDR3 coding sequence is TGTGCCAGCAGCTTAGTTCTGGGGCTCAACGAGCAGTACTTC. The full variable domain, in which reference TRBV7-9 and TRBJ2-7 provide the parts outside the CDR3, is DTGVSQNPRHKITKRGQNVTFRCDPISEHNRLYWYRQTLGQGPEFLTYFQNEAQLEKSRLLSDRFSAERPKGSFSTLEIQRTEQGDSAMYLCASSLVLGLNEQYFGPGTRLTVT.

This clonotype was observed at least ten times. The chain recombines TRBV10-3 with TRBJ2-5, with a possible D match to TRBD1 (5 bases). Germline V gene data show CDR1 as ENHRY and CDR2 as SYGVKD. Between the trimmed V and J ends, which lost 6 bases and 5 bases, there was a span of 16 bases. The CDR3 is 14 residues long. CDR3 DNA sequence: TGTGCCATCAGACCACAGGATTCGGACGAGACCCAGTACTTC. Its protein is CAIRPQDSDETQYF.

This clonotype showed up many times. The chain uses TRBV11-2 and TRBJ1-5, with D unresolved. The V end lost 0 bases, the J end lost 7 bases, and 7 bases lay between the germline ends. The CDR3 runs 13 residues. Germline CDR1 SGHAT, CDR2 FQNNGV. The CDR3 DNA sequence: TGTGCCAGCAGCTTAGATCGGAGCCAGCCCCAGCATTTT. It yields the protein CASSLDRSQPQHF.

This clonotype occurred many times. The chain employs TRBV6-5 and TRBJ2-1; D is undetermined. Per the germline V gene, CDR1 is MNHEY and CDR2 is SVGAGI. This CDR3 has 15 residues. V was pared by 6 bases and J by 0 bases, with 12 bases between. CDR3 sequence (DNA): TGTGCCAGCAGCCTGACGGATAGCTCCTACAATGAGCAGTTCTTC. The encoded protein is CASSLTDSSYNEQFF.

This chain links TRBV2 with TRBJ2-1; D is possibly TRBD2 (7 bases). Germline V CDR1 and CDR2: SNHLY, FYNNEI. The CDR3 is 13 amino acids. V was clipped by 8 bases and J by 7 bases, with 15 bases between them. Here the CDR3 DNA reads TGTGCCAGCCCAGGAGGGGGGGGGAATGAGCAGTTCTTC. It codes for CASPGGGGNEQFF.

This clonotype was counted ten times or more. CDR3 nucleotide sequence: TGTGCCAGCAGCTTATTCCGGGACGGCTACCCAGGGCCCCAGCATTTT. Amino acid sequence: CASSLFRDGYPGPQHF. The chain joins TRBV7-2 to TRBJ1-5, with TRBD1 as a possible D gene (5 bases). The V end was cut by 2 bases, the J end by 9 bases, with 20 bases between. The CDR3 loop spans 16 amino acids. Germline CDR1 and CDR2: SGHTA and FQGNSA.

The rearrangement links TRBV6-1 to TRBJ1-1; TRBD1 agrees at 7 bases. CDR1 and CDR2 from the germline V gene are MNHNS and SASEGT. V lost 7 bases, J lost 4 bases, and 12 bases stayed unmatched. The CDR3 has 15 amino acids. The CDR3 DNA reads as TGTGCCAGCATCTCTCCCAGGGGGGAGGGCACTGAAGCTTTCTTT. This encodes CASISPRGEGTEAFF.

This clonotype appeared many times. This sequence joins TRBV4-1 and TRBJ2-7; 7 bases agree with TRBD1. Germline CDR1 and CDR2: MGHRA and YSYEKL. The CDR3 totals 13 residues. CDR3 sequence: CPPKGQLPYEQYF. The CDR3 region has the DNA TGCCCTCCAAAGGGACAGCTGCCTTACGAGCAGTACTTC.

V and J are TRBV9 and TRBJ1-2; D is unresolved. V was shortened by 3 bases and J by 4 bases, with 7 bases between the two germline ends. The length of the CDR3 is 12 residues. Germline V gene sequence: CDR1 SGDLS, CDR2 YYNGEE. The CDR3 region has the DNA TGTGCCAGCAGCGCGCGCGCCTATGGCTACACCTTC. Translated, it gives CASSARAYGYTF.

The J gene is TRBJ1-3, the V gene TRBV5-1; no clear D gene. Trimming left V 0 bases short and J 2 bases short, with 12 bases between. The germline gives CDR1 SGHRS, CDR2 YFSETQ. This CDR3 contains 16 residues. CDR3 nucleotide sequence: TGCGCCAGCAGCTTGGCCAGCGCGGCGGCTGGAAACACCATATATTTT. It translates to CASSLASAAAGNTIYF.

This clonotype has at least ten counts. This chain links TRBV27 with TRBJ2-7; TRBD2 agrees at 8 bases. Trimming removed 8 bases from V and 6 bases from J; junction bases left unmatched: 18. There are 16 residues in the CDR3. Germline V gene lookup returns CDR1 MNHEY and CDR2 SMNVEV (reference sequence). This CDR3 is CASAISGGRLRGEQYF. As DNA, the CDR3 is TGTGCCAGCGCTATCTCGGGCGGGAGGCTTAGGGGCGAGCAGTACTTC.

Note on this clonotype: Since no conserved phenylalanine or tryptophan closes the CDR3, a read error is the likely cause. The DNA is left out, because the CDR3 cannot be placed on it with certainty; the CDR3 is given as TCRdb lists it. The V call is TRBV7-6, the J call TRBJ2-1; the table assigns TRBD1, which was not confirmed against the DNA. Germline CDR1 reads SGHVS; CDR2 reads FNYEAQ. The CDR3 has 13 residues if both end residues are counted. The CDR3 loop is CASSPTGVDEQLL.

This clonotype was seen ten or more times. This rearrangement joins TRBV7-9 to TRBJ1-6; possible D gene TRBD1, 5 bases. V was cut by 1 base and J by 10 bases, with 14 bases left in between. Germline CDR1 is SEHNR and CDR2 is FQNEAQ (reference sequence). The CDR3 has 15 residues. In DNA form, the CDR3 reads TGTGCCAGCAGCTTAGGGAACCGGGACCGGTCACCCCTCCACTTT. It specifies CASSLGNRDRSPLHF.

This clonotype was counted many times. This chain links TRBV6-6 with TRBJ1-6; D is unclear. The germline V gene has CDR1 MNHNY and CDR2 SVGAGI (reference sequence). This CDR3 is 16 amino acids long. V lost 6 bases and J 0 bases, leaving 12 bases between the germline ends. The CDR3 nucleotides read TGTGCCAGCAGCTATAGGCCCCGCTCCTATAATTCACCCCTCCACTTT. Protein: CASSYRPRSYNSPLHF.

This clonotype was seen many times. The chain recombines TRBV7-9 with TRBJ1-2; the match to TRBD1 covers 9 bases. Unmatched junction bases numbered 11, after V lost 5 bases and J lost 1 base. Germline-derived CDR1 and CDR2 are SEHNR and FQNEAQ (reference sequence). The CDR3 extends over 17 amino acids. CDR3 nucleotide sequence: TGTGCCAGCAGCCCTCTCGAGACAGGGGGGATTAACTATGGCTACACCTTC. It yields the protein CASSPLETGGINYGYTF.

The chain is built from TRBV25-1 and TRBJ2-2, with 8 bases identical to TRBD2. Germline values: CDR1 MGHDK, CDR2 SYGVNS. V was pared by 4 bases and J by 4 bases, with 5 bases of the junction left unmatched. The CDR3 extends over 15 amino acids. CDR3 sequence: CASSGPGGRTGELFF. Written as DNA, the CDR3 is TGTGCCAGCAGTGGACCGGGGGGGCGCACCGGGGAGCTGTTTTTT.